This T cell receptor (beta chain) was obtained from a study of blood T cell repertoires in COVID-19. The length of the CDR3 is 20 residues. Method: immunoSEQ multiplex PCR; TCRdb's copy keeps in-frame clones and lacks some. This table holds some 250,000 clones, around 82% found once. Sequencing was done on a sample of peripheral blood. This TCR derives from a man between 45 and 60 years old with active or convalescent COVID-19. This chain uses TRBV12-2 with TRBJ2-3; the table's D call TRBD2 went unverified against the DNA. TRBV12-2 is an annotated pseudogene. As DNA, the CDR3 is TGTGCAAGTCGCCTAACCGACCTAGCGGGGGGCTGTAAGTTCACAGATACGCAGTATTTT. It encodes CASRLTDLAGGCKFTDTQYF.